The text below deals with one T cell receptor beta chain. Its target is unknown. Samples were assayed with immunoSEQ v3.0 at survey level. Per-sample targets for sequencing were roughly 40,000-50,000 T-cell genomes. Some clones are missing from TCRdb's copy, which holds only in-frame ones; the method was immunoSEQ multiplex PCR. The sample consists of about 21,000 clones, around four fifths of them appearing once. This specimen belongs to a study of long-term antiretroviral therapy in people with HIV. V lost 2 bases and J 5 bases, leaving 8 bases between the germline ends. The CDR3 extends over 13 amino acids. Looked up from germline, CDR1 is SGDLS and CDR2 is YYNGEE. Overall study results and limits: No data were available on ART adherence, viral resistance or therapy changes. HIV repertoire CDR3 lengths ranged less widely than those of controls.

The rearrangement uses TRBV9 and TRBJ2-1, with a weak D call TRBD1 (6 bases). This sequence was found in a man aged 18-30 years with HIV. This specimen was unsorted PBMCs, taken 0.5 years after starting antiretroviral therapy. CDR3: CASSVGQNNEQFF. CDR3 DNA: TGTGCCAGCAGCGTTGGACAGAACAATGAGCAGTTCTTC.